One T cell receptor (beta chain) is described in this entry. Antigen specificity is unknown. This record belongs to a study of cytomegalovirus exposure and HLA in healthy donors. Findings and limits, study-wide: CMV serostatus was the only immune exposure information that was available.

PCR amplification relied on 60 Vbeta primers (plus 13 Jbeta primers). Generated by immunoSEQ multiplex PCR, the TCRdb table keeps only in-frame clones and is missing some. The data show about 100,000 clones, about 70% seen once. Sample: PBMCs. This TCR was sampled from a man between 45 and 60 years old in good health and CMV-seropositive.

CDR3 in DNA: TGTGCCAGCACCCGACAGGGGGTAGATACGCAGTATTTT. It codes for CASTRQGVDTQYF. The chain joins TRBV9 to TRBJ2-3, with 9 bases aligning to TRBD1. The length of the CDR3 is 13 residues. The V gene's germline CDR1 is SGDLS and CDR2 YYNGEE. V dropped 6 bases and J dropped 5; count of bases not matched to a gene: 4.